Each of the 13 T cell receptor beta chains below was sequenced from the same sample in a study of blood T cell repertoires in COVID-19 (TCRdb year 2020). Library preparation used the immunoSEQ multiplex PCR assay. TCRdb's version of the immuneACCESS table is confined to in-frame rearrangements and falls short of the full clone set. An unresolved V gene accounts for under half of the shortfall where checked; the remainder is of unknown origin. A total of approximately 350,000 clones appear in this sample, roughly four fifths of them only once. In total, the top ten clones hold around 5.1% of the sample. The sample taken for sequencing was PBMCs or T cells enriched from blood (not recorded which). These receptors originate from a woman between 50 and 59 years old who had recovered from COVID-19.

This clone occurred once. V is TRBV29-1 and J is TRBJ2-1, with D perhaps matching TRBD2 (6 bases). CDR1 and CDR2 from the germline V gene are SQVTM and ANQGSEA. Trimming stripped 5 bases from V and 0 bases from J, with 17 bases between. The CDR3 totals 16 residues. The CDR3 sequence is CSVFRAGISSYNEQFF. CDR3 nucleotides: TGCAGCGTTTTTAGGGCGGGGATCAGCTCCTACAATGAGCAGTTCTTC.

V gene TRBV30 combines with J gene TRBJ2-1; 8 bases map to TRBD2. V lost 2 bases, J lost 10 bases, and 13 bases stayed unmatched. CDR1 GTSNPN and CDR2 SVGIG come from the germline V gene (reference sequence). The CDR3 extends over 15 amino acids. CDR3 nucleotide sequence: TGTGCCTGGAGTCGGTGGTTGTCGCGGGAGGCCGAGCAGTTCTTC. Translated: CAWSRWLSREAEQFF.

V and J are TRBV5-8 and TRBJ1-2, with D possibly being TRBD1 (6 bases). CDR3 length: 15 amino acids. The germline V gene encodes CDR1 SGHTS and CDR2 YDEGEE. With 0 bases removed from V and 4 bases from J, the gap between germline ends came to 13 bases. In DNA, the CDR3 is TGTGCCAGCAGCTTGGTACCAGGGGCTGGCTATGGCTACACCTTC. Translation: CASSLVPGAGYGYTF.

This chain connects TRBV29-1 to TRBJ1-2, with D uncertain. Germline V gives CDR1 SQVTM, CDR2 ANQGSEA. Trimming shortened V by 6 bases and J by 5 bases, and 16 bases separated the two germline ends. This CDR3 region has 13 residues. DNA for the CDR3: TGCAGCGTGGAAAGAGGGTTACGGTATGGCTACACCTTC. Amino acid sequence: CSVERGLRYGYTF. The full variable domain, in which reference TRBV29-1 and TRBJ1-2 provide the parts outside the CDR3, is SAVISQKPSRDICQRGTSLTIQCQVDSQVTMMFWYRQQPGQSLTLIATANQGSEATYESGFVIDKFPISRPNLTFSTLTVSNMSPEDSSIYLCSVERGLRYGYTFGSGTRLTVV.

The V gene is TRBV4-3, the J gene TRBJ1-2; D is ambiguous. Germline CDR1 and CDR2: LGHNA and YSLEER. CDR3 length equals 15 residues. V was cut by 3 bases and J by 4 bases, with 15 bases left in between. The CDR3 DNA sequence: TGCGCCAGCAGCCAGGCCCTCGAGGGCAGCTATGGCTACACCTTC. It specifies CASSQALEGSYGYTF.

The V and J genes are TRBV7-9 and TRBJ2-6; tentative D call: TRBD2 (5 bases). This CDR3 has 15 residues. The V gene's germline CDR1 is SEHNR and CDR2 FQNEAQ (reference sequence). The V gene lost 3 bases and the J gene lost 4 bases, with 10 bases spanning the gap. For the CDR3, the DNA is TGTGCCAGCAGCTTTGAGGGCTCCGGGGCCAACGTCCTGACTTTC. It translates to CASSFEGSGANVLTF.

The chain combines TRBV30 with TRBJ2-7; 11 bases are shared with TRBD1. There are 14 residues in the CDR3. Trimming at V came to 3 bases and at J to 3 bases, leaving 4 bases not matched to a gene. Germline V gene data show CDR1 as GTSNPN and CDR2 as SVGIG (reference sequence). The CDR3 nucleotides read TGTGCCTGGAGGGGACAGGGGGTGGGCTACGAGCAGTACTTC. Amino acids: CAWRGQGVGYEQYF.

The V call is TRBV29-1, the J call TRBJ1-1, with 10 bases aligning to TRBD1. The CDR3 consists of 15 residues. CDR1 SQVTM and CDR2 ANQGSEA come from the germline V gene. J lost 10 bases, V lost 5 bases, and 16 bases had no gene match. Written as DNA, the CDR3 is TGCAGCGTTCTTCTAGGAGGACAGGGGGTTTCTGGAGCTTTCTTT. Protein: CSVLLGGQGVSGAFF.

The chain has TRBV29-1 and TRBJ1-1; tentatively, D is TRBD1 (6 bases). The CDR3 extends over 14 amino acids. Trimming left V 3 bases short and J 6 bases short, with 17 bases between. Germline CDR1 SQVTM, CDR2 ANQGSEA. CDR3 coding DNA: TGCAGCGTTGAGATCGGCAGGGGTGTCTCTGAAGCTTTCTTT. Protein product: CSVEIGRGVSEAFF.

The V call is TRBV19, the J call TRBJ1-2; weak D call: TRBD1 (6 bases). CDR3 length: 14 residues. The germline gives CDR1 LNHDA, CDR2 SQIVND (reference sequence). Between the trimmed V and J ends, which lost 3 bases and 6 bases, there was a span of 14 bases. CDR3 DNA: TGTGCCAGTAGTATTAACGGACAGCTCAATGGCTACACCTTC. Translated, it gives CASSINGQLNGYTF.

V gene TRBV27 combines with J gene TRBJ2-5; the D gene is possibly TRBD1 (5 bases). Trimming left V 6 bases short and J 1 base short, with 18 bases between. This CDR3 has 16 amino acids. CDR1 and CDR2 (germline): MNHEY, SMNVEV (reference sequence). The DNA for the CDR3 is TGTGCCAGCAGGAGGACCGGACAAACCTTCCAAGAGACCCAGTACTTC. Protein product: CASRRTGQTFQETQYF.

The chain couples TRBV7-2 to TRBJ1-1, with a weak D call TRBD1 (6 bases). The CDR3 contains 14 residues. Germline V gene sequence: CDR1 SGHTA, CDR2 FQGNSA. V dropped 5 bases and J dropped 1 base, with 11 bases sitting between them. The CDR3 reads CASSRRGANTEAFF. CDR3 nucleotides: TGTGCCAGCAGCCGTCGGGGGGCGAACACTGAAGCTTTCTTT. The complete variable domain, with remaining parts taken from reference TRBV7-2 and TRBJ1-1, reads GAGVSQSPSNKVTEKGKDVELRCDPISGHTALYWYRQSLGQGLEFLIYFQGNSAPDKSGLPSDRFSAERTGGSVSTLTIQRTQQEDSAVYLCASSRRGANTEAFFGQGTRLTVV.

The CDR3 sequence: CASSQVVNINTGELFF. The CDR3 DNA reads as TGTGCCAGCAGCCAAGTGGTGAACATTAACACCGGGGAGCTGTTTTTT. The rearrangement links TRBV3-1 (or the pseudogene TRBV3-2) to TRBJ2-2; no reliable D call. Germline V gene lookup returns CDR1 LGHDT and CDR2 YNNKEL (reference sequence). Deletions cut 1 base from V and 2 bases from J, with 11 bases between. This CDR3 contains 16 residues.